The clone carrying this T cell receptor (beta chain) was recorded at least ten times. Its target is not known. TCRdb passed the RT-PCR reads through MiXCR, listing each CDR3 protein once. This table has hundreds of thousands of distinct CDR3 sequences, roughly 8.2% appearing once. The data stem from a study of response to subunit inactivated influenza vaccine. Study results and caveats: The authors suggested that few new T cells are recruited per seasonal influenza vaccination.

Germline CDR1 is MNHNS and CDR2 is SASEGT. J was trimmed by 5 bases and V by 8 bases; bases with no gene match: 12. CDR3 length: 16 residues. The rearrangement uses TRBV6-1 and TRBJ2-2, with 9 bases fitting TRBD1. The material was PBMCs from blood, obtained less than 30 months after vaccination. The receptor's source is a man between 45 and 75 years old who received an inactivated influenza vaccine. CDR3 amino acids: CASLKPGTGRTGELFF. The DNA for the CDR3 is TGTGCCAGCTTAAAGCCGGGGACAGGGAGAACCGGGGAGCTGTTTTTT.